Listed below are T cell receptor beta chains from one sample, sequenced in a study of T cells after yellow fever vaccination. TCRdb reprocessed the 5' RACE reads via MiXCR and lists one record per CDR3 protein. The data contain a few hundred thousand distinct CDR3 sequences, more than 3% of them singletons. Sequences were derived from CD4+ T cells sorted from PBMCs, sampled 10 days after the yellow fever booster vaccination. The receptors derive from a man between 18 and 35 years old who received the YFV17D yellow fever vaccine. Each CDR3 is given with its conserved first and last residue. Each record gives: D gene, J gene, V gene, clone size, CDR3 DNA, CDR3 protein. D genes are given only for firm matches. Expanded clones are given a class, and other clones once, few, many or no size at all.

>NA|TRBJ2-2|TRBV10-3|NA
TGTGCCATCAGTGAAGACCCCGGGGGTCTAAGACCCGGGGAGCTGTTTTTT
CAISEDPGGLRPGELFF
>NA|TRBJ1-2|TRBV6-5|NA
TGTGCCAGCAGTTACAGGGATAACTATGGCTACACCTTC
CASSYRDNYGYTF
>NA|TRBJ2-5|TRBV7-6|many
TGTGCCAGCAGGAACAGGGTCCAAGAGACCCAGTACTTC
CASRNRVQETQYF
>NA|TRBJ2-1|TRBV5-1|many
TGTGCCAGCAGTCGCGACTCCTACAATGAGCAGTTCTTC
CASSRDSYNEQFF
>NA|TRBJ1-1|TRBV5-1|many
TGCGCCAGCAGCTTTTCTACCTCGGGGTTCGAAGCTTTCTTT
CASSFSTSGFEAFF
>NA|TRBJ2-1|TRBV3-1|many
TGTGCCAGCAGCCAAGGAGGGCAGCAGGGCCAGTTCTTC
CASSQGGQQGQFF
>NA|TRBJ2-5|TRBV18|many
TGTGCCAGCTCACCAACGAAGGGGACCCAGTACTTC
CASSPTKGTQYF
>NA|TRBJ1-2|TRBV5-1|NA
TGCGCCAGCAGCTTGGCCGGGGAAAGGGATGGCTACACCTTC
CASSLAGERDGYTF
>NA|TRBJ1-1|TRBV7-3|many
TGTGCCAGCAGCTTAATGGAGGGGAACACTGAAGCTTTCTTT
CASSLMEGNTEAFF
>TRBD1|TRBJ1-2|TRBV20-1|few
TGCAGTGCTAGTGCCAGGGGGCAAGGGGAAGGCTACACCTTC
CSASARGQGEGYTF
>TRBD1|TRBJ2-3|TRBV29-1|many
TGTGCCACTTTGGGACAGGGTCGAACAGATACGCAGTATTTT
CATLGQGRTDTQYF
>NA|TRBJ2-1|TRBV23-1|NA
TGCGCCAGCAGTCATCCCCCGTGGGACCACATCTCCTACAATGAGCAGTTCTTC
CASSHPPWDHISYNEQFF
>TRBD1|TRBJ2-7|TRBV7-8|many
TGTGCCAGCAAGGACAGGGACGAGCAGTACTTC
CASKDRDEQYF
>TRBD2|TRBJ2-1|TRBV5-1|NA
TGCGCCAGCAGGGCTAAGCTAGCGGGGAACAATGAGCAGTTCTTC
CASRAKLAGNNEQFF
>TRBD1|TRBJ2-6|TRBV12-3/TRBV12-4|many
TGTGCCAGCAGTGGACAGGGGGCTGGGGCCAACGTCCTGACTTTC
CASSGQGAGANVLTF
>NA|TRBJ1-1|TRBV10-3|many
TGTGCCATCAGTGGTTGGATGAACACTGAAGCTTTCTTT
CAISGWMNTEAFF
>TRBD1|TRBJ2-2|TRBV9|many
TGTGCCAGCAGCGTAAGGGGGCACCCCACGACCGGGGAGCTGTTTTTT
CASSVRGHPTTGELFF
>TRBD1|TRBJ2-6|TRBV4-2|many
TGTGCCAGCAGCCAGGGACAGATCTCTGGGGCCAACGTCCTGACTTTC
CASSQGQISGANVLTF
>NA|TRBJ1-2|TRBV7-2|few
TGTGCCACCTCGGATCTGGATCCCTTCGGTGGCTACACCTTC
CATSDLDPFGGYTF
>NA|TRBJ2-3|TRBV18|many
TGTGCCAGCTCGTTCTCAGTTATTAGCACAGATACGCAGTATTTT
CASSFSVISTDTQYF
>NA|TRBJ2-5|TRBV30|few
TGTGCCTGGAGTACCCAGGTCCAAGAGACCCAGTACTTC
CAWSTQVQETQYF
>TRBD1|TRBJ2-5|TRBV7-2|many
TGTGCCAGCAGCTTAGCTAGGGGGCCCCAAGAGACCCAGTACTTC
CASSLARGPQETQYF
>NA|TRBJ1-1|TRBV4-3|NA
TGCGCCAGCAGTCAAAGGGCAGCTACTGAAGCTTTCTTT
CASSQRAATEAFF
>NA|TRBJ1-6|TRBV20-1|few
TGCAGTGCCCTAGGGGGTATAGATTCACCCCTCCACTTT
CSALGGIDSPLHF
>NA|TRBJ2-3|TRBV28|many
TGTGCCAGCAGACAGGGTTCTAGGGGTACGCAGTATTTT
CASRQGSRGTQYF
>TRBD2|TRBJ2-7|TRBV3-1|many
TGTGCCAGCAGCCTTAGCGGGGGACATTACGAGCAGTACTTC
CASSLSGGHYEQYF
>NA|TRBJ1-4|TRBV27|many
TGTGCCAGCAGTCGCCATCGGGCGGCTAATGAAAAACTGTTTTTT
CASSRHRAANEKLFF
>NA|TRBJ1-2|TRBV5-1|many
TGCGCCAGCAGCTTTGGGTCGGGGGACTATGGCTACACCTTC
CASSFGSGDYGYTF
>NA|TRBJ2-2|TRBV5-1|many
TGCGCCAGCAGCCTCGGCAGGGAGACGGGGGAGCTGTTTTTT
CASSLGRETGELFF
>TRBD2|TRBJ2-3|TRBV5-1|many
TGCGCCAGCAGCTTGACTGCTAGCGGGGAACCAACAGATACGCAGTATTTT
CASSLTASGEPTDTQYF
>NA|TRBJ2-1|TRBV19|few
TGTGCCAGTAGTACCCGACAGGCGGTGGAAAATGAGCAGTTCTTC
CASSTRQAVENEQFF
>TRBD1|TRBJ1-3|TRBV6-1|few
TGTGCCAGCTCTAAGGATTCACAGGGACAGGGGGCGCGAGGAAACACCATATATTTT
CASSKDSQGQGARGNTIYF
>NA|TRBJ1-6|TRBV10-2|many
TGCGCCAGCAGTGACCCGAGGGGGGCGGATTCACCCCTCCACTTT
CASSDPRGADSPLHF
>NA|TRBJ2-2|TRBV11-2|many
TGTGCCAGCAGCTTCCAGGGGGGCGCGAACACCGGGGAGCTGTTTTTT
CASSFQGGANTGELFF
>TRBD1|TRBJ2-5|TRBV20-1|few
TGCAGTGCTAGAGCTCTGGACAGGGAAGAGACCCAGTACTTC
CSARALDREETQYF
>TRBD1|TRBJ1-1|TRBV20-1|few
TGCAGTGCCCCACAGGGGGGACGCACTGAAGCTTTCTTT
CSAPQGGRTEAFF
>NA|TRBJ2-2|TRBV5-1|many
TGCGCCAGCAGCTTGTCAGGTTACACCGGGGAGCTGTTTTTT
CASSLSGYTGELFF
>NA|TRBJ2-1|TRBV20-1|many
TGCAGTGTTGGTAACAACAATGAGCAGTTCTTC
CSVGNNNEQFF
>TRBD2|TRBJ2-3|TRBV6-6|many
TGTGCCAGCAATGGGGCGGGGGGGCCCAAAGATACGCAGTATTTT
CASNGAGGPKDTQYF
>NA|TRBJ1-6|TRBV6-5|many
TGTGCCAGCAGTGTTCGAGGGAGTAATTCACCCCTCCACTTT
CASSVRGSNSPLHF
>NA|TRBJ2-1|TRBV20-1|NA
TGCAGTGCGTACGGGGGCCGTAGCTCCTACAATGAGCAGTTCTTC
CSAYGGRSSYNEQFF
>NA|TRBJ2-5|TRBV20-1|few
TGCAGTGCTAGGAGGCGACGGCTAAGCGAAGAGACCCAGTACTTC
CSARRRRLSEETQYF
>TRBD2|TRBJ2-1|TRBV7-2|many
TGTGCCAGCAGCCTGAATCCGACTAGCGGGGGGTACAATGAGCAGTTCTTC
CASSLNPTSGGYNEQFF
>NA|TRBJ1-1|TRBV4-1|many
TGCGCCAGCAGTCGGGGGGGGTTGGGTGAAGCTTTCTTT
CASSRGGLGEAFF
>NA|TRBJ2-3|TRBV7-2|many
TGTGCCAGCAGCTTAATGGTAGCGGTCTCAGATACGCAGTATTTT
CASSLMVAVSDTQYF
>NA|TRBJ1-6|TRBV30|NA
TGTGCCTGGAGGTGGAGGAGACATAATTCACCCCTCCACTTT
CAWRWRRHNSPLHF
>TRBD1|TRBJ1-3|TRBV7-9|few
TGTGCCAGCAGGAATACAGGGGGCTCCGGAAACACCATATATTTT
CASRNTGGSGNTIYF
>NA|TRBJ2-7|TRBV7-9|many
TGTGCCAGCAGCTTAGAGGACTACGAGCAGTACTTC
CASSLEDYEQYF
>NA|TRBJ2-1|TRBV12-5|few
TGTGCTAGTGCCAACTCCCGGGGCTATGAGCAGTTCTTC
CASANSRGYEQFF
>NA|TRBJ1-3|TRBV5-1|few
TGCGCCAGCAGCTTGACAGGGATACGAGGAGGAAACACCATATATTTT
CASSLTGIRGGNTIYF
>TRBD1|TRBJ2-2|TRBV14|many
TGTGCCAGCAGCGTACGACAGGGTTCCGGGGAGCTGTTTTTT
CASSVRQGSGELFF
>TRBD1|TRBJ2-6|TRBV29-1|NA
TGCAGCGTTGGGACAGGGGTCTCTGGGGCCAACGTCCTGACTTTC
CSVGTGVSGANVLTF
>NA|TRBJ2-5|TRBV7-2|NA
TGTGCCAGCAGCTTACTGGGGCTGGCGGAAGAGACCCAGTACTTC
CASSLLGLAEETQYF
>NA|TRBJ2-3|TRBV29-1|NA
TGCAGCGTTGAAGGCGGGCAGGGGCCCACAGATACGCAGTATTTT
CSVEGGQGPTDTQYF
>TRBD2|TRBJ2-1|TRBV18|many
TGTGCCAGCTCACCACTGCCAGCGGGGGGGAATGAGCAGTTCTTC
CASSPLPAGGNEQFF
>NA|TRBJ1-2|TRBV27|NA
TGTGCCAGCAGTTTATACGCGCACGGGGGAAACTATGGCTACACCTTC
CASSLYAHGGNYGYTF
>TRBD1|TRBJ1-1|TRBV7-3|many
TGTGCCAGCAGCTCTGAGGGGGCCGCTGAAGCTTTCTTT
CASSSEGAAEAFF
>NA|TRBJ2-1|TRBV6-5|many
TGTGCCAGCAGCAGACAGAGCTCCTACAATGAGCAGTTCTTC
CASSRQSSYNEQFF
>NA|TRBJ1-1|TRBV12-3/TRBV12-4|NA
TGTGCCAGCAGCCTTGCCGCGGGGGTAGGGGCGGCTTTCTTT
CASSLAAGVGAAFF
>NA|TRBJ2-2|TRBV20-1|many
TGCAGTGCTAGAGTCCCGGCAGGGAACACCGGGGAGCTGTTTTTT
CSARVPAGNTGELFF